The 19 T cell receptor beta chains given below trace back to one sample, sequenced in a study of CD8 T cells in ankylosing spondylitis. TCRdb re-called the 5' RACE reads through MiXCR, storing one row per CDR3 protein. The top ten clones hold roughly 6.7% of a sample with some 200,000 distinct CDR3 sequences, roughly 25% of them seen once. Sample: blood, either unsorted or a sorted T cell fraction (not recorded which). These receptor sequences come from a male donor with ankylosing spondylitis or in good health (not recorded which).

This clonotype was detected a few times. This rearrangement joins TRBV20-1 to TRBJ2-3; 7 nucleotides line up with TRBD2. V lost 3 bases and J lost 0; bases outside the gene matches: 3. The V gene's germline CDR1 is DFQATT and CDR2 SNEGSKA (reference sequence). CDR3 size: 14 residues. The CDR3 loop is CSARVSGSTDTQYF. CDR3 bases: TGCAGTGCTAGGGTTAGCGGGAGCACAGATACGCAGTATTTT.

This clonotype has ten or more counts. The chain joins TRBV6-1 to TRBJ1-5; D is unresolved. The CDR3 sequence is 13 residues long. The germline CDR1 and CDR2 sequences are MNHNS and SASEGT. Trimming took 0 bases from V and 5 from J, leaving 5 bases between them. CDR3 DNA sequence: TGTGCCAGCAGTGAAGCGTGGGATCAGCCCCAGCATTTT. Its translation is CASSEAWDQPQHF.

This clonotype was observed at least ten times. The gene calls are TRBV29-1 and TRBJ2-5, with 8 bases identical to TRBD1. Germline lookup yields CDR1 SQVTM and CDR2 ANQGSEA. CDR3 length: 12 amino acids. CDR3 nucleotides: TGCATTGTGGGACAGGCTCAAGAGACCCAGTACTTC. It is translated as CIVGQAQETQYF.

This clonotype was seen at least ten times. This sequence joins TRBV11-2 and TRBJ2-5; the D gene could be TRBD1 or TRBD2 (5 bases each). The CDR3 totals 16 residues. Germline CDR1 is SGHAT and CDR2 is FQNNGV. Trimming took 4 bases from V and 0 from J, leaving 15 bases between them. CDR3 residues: CASSSIKGRYQETQYF. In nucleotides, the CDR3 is TGTGCCAGCAGCTCAATAAAGGGACGGTACCAAGAGACCCAGTACTTC.

The CDR3 is CSASPAGNTGELFF. The CDR3 DNA follows: TGCAGTGCTAGCCCAGCGGGGAACACCGGGGAGCTGTTTTTT. The chain recombines TRBV20-1 with TRBJ2-2; a possible D gene is TRBD2 (6 bases). CDR3 length: 14 amino acids. Trimming took 3 bases from V and 1 from J, leaving 9 bases between them. CDR1 and CDR2 from the germline V gene are DFQATT and SNEGSKA (reference sequence).

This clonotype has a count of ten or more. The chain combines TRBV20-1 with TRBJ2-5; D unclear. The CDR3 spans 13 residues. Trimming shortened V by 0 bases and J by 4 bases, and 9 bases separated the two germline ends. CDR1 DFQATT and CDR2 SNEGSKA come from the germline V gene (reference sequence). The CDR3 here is CSARDPVGETQYF. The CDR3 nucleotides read TGCAGTGCTAGAGATCCGGTCGGAGAGACCCAGTACTTC.

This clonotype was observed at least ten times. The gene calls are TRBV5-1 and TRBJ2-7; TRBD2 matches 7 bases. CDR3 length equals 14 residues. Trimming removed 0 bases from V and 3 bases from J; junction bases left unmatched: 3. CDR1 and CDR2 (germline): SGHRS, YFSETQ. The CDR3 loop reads CASSLERGGYEQYF. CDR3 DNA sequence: TGCGCCAGCAGCTTGGAGCGGGGCGGCTACGAGCAGTACTTC.

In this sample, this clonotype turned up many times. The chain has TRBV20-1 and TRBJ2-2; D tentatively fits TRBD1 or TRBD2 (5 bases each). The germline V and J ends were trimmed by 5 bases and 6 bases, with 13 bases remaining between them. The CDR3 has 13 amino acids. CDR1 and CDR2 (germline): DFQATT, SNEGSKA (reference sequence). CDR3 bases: TGCAGTGCTCGAAGAGGGGCGCCCGGGGAGCTGTTTTTT. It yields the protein CSARRGAPGELFF.

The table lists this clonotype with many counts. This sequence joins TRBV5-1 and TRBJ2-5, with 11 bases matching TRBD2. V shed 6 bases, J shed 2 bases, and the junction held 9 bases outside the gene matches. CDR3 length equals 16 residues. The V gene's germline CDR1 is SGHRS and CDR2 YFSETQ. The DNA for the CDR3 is TGCGCCAGCACCCCTTTGACTAGCGGGGTACAAGAGACCCAGTACTTC. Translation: CASTPLTSGVQETQYF.

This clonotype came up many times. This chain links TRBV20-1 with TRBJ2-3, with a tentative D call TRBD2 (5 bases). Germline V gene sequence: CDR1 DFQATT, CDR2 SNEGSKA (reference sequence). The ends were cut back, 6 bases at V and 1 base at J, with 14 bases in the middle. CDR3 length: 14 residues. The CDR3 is CSASRAEGTDTQYF. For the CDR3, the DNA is TGCAGTGCCTCGAGGGCGGAGGGCACAGATACGCAGTATTTT.

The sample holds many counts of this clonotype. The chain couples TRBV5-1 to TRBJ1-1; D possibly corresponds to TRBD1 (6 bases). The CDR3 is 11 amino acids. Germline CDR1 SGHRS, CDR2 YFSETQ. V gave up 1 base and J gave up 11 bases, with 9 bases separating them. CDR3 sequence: CASSLRGRAFF. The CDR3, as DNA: TGCGCCAGCAGCTTGAGGGGGAGGGCTTTCTTT.

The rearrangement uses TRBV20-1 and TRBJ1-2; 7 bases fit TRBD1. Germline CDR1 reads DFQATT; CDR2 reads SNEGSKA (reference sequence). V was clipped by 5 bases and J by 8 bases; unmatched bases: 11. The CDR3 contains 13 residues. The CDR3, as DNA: TGCAGTGCTGATGACAGGGAGGGGAACGGCTACACCTTC. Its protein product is CSADDREGNGYTF.

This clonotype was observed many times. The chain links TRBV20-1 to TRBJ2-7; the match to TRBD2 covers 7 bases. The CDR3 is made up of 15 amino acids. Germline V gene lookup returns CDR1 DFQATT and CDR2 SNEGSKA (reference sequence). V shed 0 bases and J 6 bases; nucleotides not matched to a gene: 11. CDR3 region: CSARDASGRGREQYF. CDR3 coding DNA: TGCAGTGCTAGAGATGCTAGCGGTCGCGGCCGCGAGCAGTACTTC.

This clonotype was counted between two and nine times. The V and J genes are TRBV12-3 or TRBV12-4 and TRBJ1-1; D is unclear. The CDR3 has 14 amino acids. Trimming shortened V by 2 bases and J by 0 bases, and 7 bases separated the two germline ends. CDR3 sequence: CASSLHSLNTEAFF. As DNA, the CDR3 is TGTGCCAGCAGTTTACATAGCCTGAACACTGAAGCTTTCTTT.

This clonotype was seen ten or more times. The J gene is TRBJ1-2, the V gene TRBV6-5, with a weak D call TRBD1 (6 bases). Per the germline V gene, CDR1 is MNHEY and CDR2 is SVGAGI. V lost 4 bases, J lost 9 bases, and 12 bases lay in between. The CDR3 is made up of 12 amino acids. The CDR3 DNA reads TGTGCCAGCAGTTTAGACAGGCGAAGCTACACCTTC. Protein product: CASSLDRRSYTF.

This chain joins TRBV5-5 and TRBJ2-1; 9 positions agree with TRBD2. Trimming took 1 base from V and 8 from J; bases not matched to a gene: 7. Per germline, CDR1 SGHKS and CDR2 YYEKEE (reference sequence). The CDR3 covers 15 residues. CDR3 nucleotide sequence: TGTGCCAGCAGCTTGTATGCGGGAGGGCTGGATGAGCAGTTCTTC. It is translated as CASSLYAGGLDEQFF.

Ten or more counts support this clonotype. Written as DNA, the CDR3 is TGCAGTGCTAGTTGGAGTAGAAAGGTCGATGAGCAGTTCTTC. Protein product: CSASWSRKVDEQFF. The rearrangement joins TRBV20-1 to TRBJ2-1; D not certain. Germline V lookup: CDR1 DFQATT, CDR2 SNEGSKA (reference sequence). CDR3 length: 14 amino acids. Deletions cut 3 bases from V and 8 bases from J, with 17 bases between.

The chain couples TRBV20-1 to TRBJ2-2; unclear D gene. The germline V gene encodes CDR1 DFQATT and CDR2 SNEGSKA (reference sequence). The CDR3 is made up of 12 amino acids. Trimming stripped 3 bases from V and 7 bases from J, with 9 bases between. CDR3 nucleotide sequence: TGCAGTGCTAGTTCCGTCAACGGGGAGCTGTTTTTT. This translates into CSASSVNGELFF.

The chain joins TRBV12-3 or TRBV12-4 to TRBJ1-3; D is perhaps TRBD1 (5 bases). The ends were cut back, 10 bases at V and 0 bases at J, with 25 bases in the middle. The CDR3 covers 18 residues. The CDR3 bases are TGTGCCACCTCCGACCTGTGGTCAGGGAAACACTCTGGAAACACCATATATTTT. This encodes CATSDLWSGKHSGNTIYF.